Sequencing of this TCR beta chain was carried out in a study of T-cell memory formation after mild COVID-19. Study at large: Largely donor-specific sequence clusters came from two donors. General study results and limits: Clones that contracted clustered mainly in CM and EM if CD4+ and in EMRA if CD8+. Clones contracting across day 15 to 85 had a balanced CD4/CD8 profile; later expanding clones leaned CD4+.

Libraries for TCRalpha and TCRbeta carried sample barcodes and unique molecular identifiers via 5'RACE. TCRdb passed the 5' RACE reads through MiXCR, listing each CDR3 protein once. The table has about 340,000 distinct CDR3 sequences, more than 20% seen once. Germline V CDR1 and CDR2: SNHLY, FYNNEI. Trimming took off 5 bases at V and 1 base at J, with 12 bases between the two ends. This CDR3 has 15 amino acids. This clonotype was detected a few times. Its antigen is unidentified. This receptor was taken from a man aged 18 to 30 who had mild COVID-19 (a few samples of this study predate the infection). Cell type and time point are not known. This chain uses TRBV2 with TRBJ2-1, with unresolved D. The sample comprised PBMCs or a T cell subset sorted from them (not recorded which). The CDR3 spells CASSSKEQSYNEQFF. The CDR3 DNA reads TGTGCCAGCAGTAGCAAAGAACAATCCTACAATGAGCAGTTCTTC.